The T cell receptor beta chain described here comes from a study of control samples from healthy donors and cancer patients. This clone was observed a handful of times. Clones were sequenced by immunoSEQ multiplex PCR, and TCRdb holds only the in-frame ones, with some missing. The sample carries around 100,000 clones, 88% recorded once. Germline values: CDR1 SGHRS, CDR2 YFSETQ. The CDR3 runs to 17 residues. V was pared by 0 bases and J by 3 bases, with 12 bases of the junction left unmatched. Source material: blood. This receptor was obtained from a man aged 30 to 45 in good health. V gene TRBV5-1 combines with J gene TRBJ2-7; TRBD1 matches at 7 bases. CDR3 protein: CASSLDTSGQTHYEQYF. The DNA for the CDR3 is TGCGCCAGCAGCTTGGATACTTCGGGACAGACTCACTACGAGCAGTACTTC. Filled out from reference TRBV5-1 and TRBJ2-7, the complete variable domain reads KAGVTQTPRYLIKTRGQQVTLSCSPISGHRSVSWYQQTPGQGLQFLFEYFSETQRNKGNFPGRFSGRQFSNSRSEMNVSTLELGDSALYLCASSLDTSGQTHYEQYFGPGTRLTVT.